One and the same sample provided the 3 T cell receptor beta chains below, sequenced in a study of identifying expanded T cells in peripheral blood. Libraries were prepared by immunoSEQ multiplex PCR; TCRdb keeps only in-frame clonotypes and omits some of them. The sample shows 84,000 or so clones, over 85% of them seen only once. The sequenced sample consisted of blood. The receptors shown here come from a person aged 18-69 years in good health.

This chain links TRBV30 with TRBJ2-7; D possibly uses TRBD1 or TRBD2 (6 bases each). The V end lost 2 bases, the J end lost 2 bases, and 13 bases lay between the germline ends. Germline CDR1 is GTSNPN and CDR2 is SVGIG (reference sequence). CDR3 size: 14 residues. CDR3 amino acids: CAWSSGAGTYEQYF. CDR3 nucleotide sequence: TGTGCCTGGAGTTCGGGGGCCGGGACCTACGAGCAGTACTTC.

Note on this clone: The germline gene is not matched at one end of the junction; a read error may be the cause. The chain recombines TRBV28 with TRBJ1-1; a weak D match, TRBD1 (6 bases). Germline values: CDR1 MDHEN, CDR2 SYDVKM. This CDR3 is 13 amino acids long. In DNA form, the CDR3 reads TGTGCCAGCAGTGTCACAGGGAACCCTGAAGCTTTCTTT. Translation: CASSVTGNPEAFF. Supplemented by reference TRBV28 and TRBJ1-1, the full variable domain reads DVKVTQSSRYLVKRTGEKVFLECVQDMDHENMFWYRQDPGLGLRLIYFSYDVKMKEKGDIPEGYSVSREKKERFSLILESASTNQTSMYLCASSVTGNPEAFFGQGTRLTVV.

This clone was picked up a small number of times. The J gene is TRBJ1-6, the V gene TRBV6-1; D call uncertain. The V end lost 3 bases, the J end lost 8 bases, and 14 bases lay between the germline ends. There are 15 residues in the CDR3. Looked up from germline, CDR1 is MNHNS and CDR2 is SASEGT. CDR3 in amino acids: CASSESDPADSPLHF. The DNA for the CDR3 is TGTGCCAGCAGTGAGAGCGACCCTGCGGATTCACCCCTCCACTTT.